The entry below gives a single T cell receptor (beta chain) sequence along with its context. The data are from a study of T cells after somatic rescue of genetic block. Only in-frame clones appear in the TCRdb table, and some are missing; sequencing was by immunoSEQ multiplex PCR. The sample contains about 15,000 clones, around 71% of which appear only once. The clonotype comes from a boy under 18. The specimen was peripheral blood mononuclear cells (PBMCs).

CDR3 amino acids: CAWSRKGRGWESTEAFF. The CDR3 DNA reads as TGTGCCTGGAGTAGGAAGGGCAGGGGGTGGGAAAGCACTGAAGCTTTCTTT. The chain has TRBV30 and TRBJ1-1; 7 nucleotides match TRBD1. Germline CDR1 reads GTSNPN; CDR2 reads SVGIG (reference sequence). The CDR3 has 17 amino acids. The V segment lost 2 bases and the J segment 4 bases; nucleotides outside the gene matches: 16.